The rows below give T cell receptor beta chains drawn from one sample of a study of shared clonotypes between healthy human individuals. TCRdb's table, derived via immunoSEQ multiplex PCR, lists solely in-frame clones and lacks some. The table records hundreds of thousands of clones, around 96% of them present only once. Sequenced material: naive CD8+ T cells sorted from blood. Every receptor here comes from a man aged 30 to 45 in good health. The CDR3 runs from the conserved cysteine through the conserved F or W. Fields, in order: V gene, D gene, J gene, CDR3 length, CDR3 DNA, CDR3 protein. The D gene is left open where the match is weak.

V gene: TRBV7-9; D gene: -; J gene: TRBJ2-7; CDR3 length: 13; CDR3 DNA: TGTGCCAGCAGCTCGCGCGGGACCTACGAGCAGTACTTC; CDR3 protein: CASSSRGTYEQYF
V gene: TRBV4-1; D gene: -; J gene: TRBJ2-7; CDR3 length: 14; CDR3 DNA: TGCGCCAGCAGCCACGTAGATGGGACCTACGAGCAGTACTTC; CDR3 protein: CASSHVDGTYEQYF
V gene: TRBV10-3; D gene: -; J gene: TRBJ2-2; CDR3 length: 16; CDR3 DNA: TGTGCCATCAGTGAGACGGGACGCCTCAGCACCGGGGAGCTGTTTTTT; CDR3 protein: CAISETGRLSTGELFF
V gene: TRBV14; D gene: -; J gene: TRBJ1-3; CDR3 length: 16; CDR3 DNA: TGTGCCAGCAGCCAAGTTGGTGGGTTCTCTGGAAACACCATATATTTT; CDR3 protein: CASSQVGGFSGNTIYF
V gene: TRBV5-4; D gene: -; J gene: TRBJ2-7; CDR3 length: 14; CDR3 DNA: TGTGCCAGCAGCTCCGGACAGAGCTCCTACGAGCAGTACTTC; CDR3 protein: CASSSGQSSYEQYF
V gene: TRBV19; D gene: -; J gene: TRBJ2-3; CDR3 length: 16; CDR3 DNA: TGTGCCAGTAGTACTCGCGAGGACTACAGCACAGATACGCAGTATTTT; CDR3 protein: CASSTREDYSTDTQYF
V gene: TRBV7-6; D gene: -; J gene: TRBJ2-5; CDR3 length: 15; CDR3 DNA: TGTGCCAGCAGCTTAGCCGCGGGCAGTGTTGAGACCCAGTACTTC; CDR3 protein: CASSLAAGSVETQYF
V gene: TRBV4-1; D gene: -; J gene: TRBJ1-5; CDR3 length: 15; CDR3 DNA: TGCGCCAGCAGCCAAGAGTGGACAGTCAATCAGCCCCAGCATTTT; CDR3 protein: CASSQEWTVNQPQHF
V gene: TRBV29-1; D gene: -; J gene: TRBJ2-7; CDR3 length: 18; CDR3 DNA: TGCAGCGTTGAAGATCGGGATTCGGGTAGCGGATTCACCTACGAGCAGTACTTC; CDR3 protein: CSVEDRDSGSGFTYEQYF
V gene: TRBV4-3; D gene: -; J gene: TRBJ2-1; CDR3 length: 15; CDR3 DNA: TGCGCCAGCAGCCCCCGGGCAGGGGACTACAATGAGCAGTTCTTC; CDR3 protein: CASSPRAGDYNEQFF
V gene: TRBV11-2; D gene: TRBD2; J gene: TRBJ2-1; CDR3 length: 16; CDR3 DNA: TGTGCCAGCACCCAAGGGGCCGGAGCGGGAGGCAATGAGCAGTTCTTC; CDR3 protein: CASTQGAGAGGNEQFF
V gene: TRBV10-3; D gene: -; J gene: TRBJ2-7; CDR3 length: 12; CDR3 DNA: TGTGCCGTCCGACAGGAGACCTACGAGCAGTACTTC; CDR3 protein: CAVRQETYEQYF
V gene: TRBV27; D gene: -; J gene: TRBJ2-7; CDR3 length: 16; CDR3 DNA: TGTGCCAGCAGTTTGCAGGGCGCGGAAAGTCCCCACGAGCAGTACTTC; CDR3 protein: CASSLQGAESPHEQYF
V gene: TRBV4-1; D gene: TRBD1; J gene: TRBJ1-5; CDR3 length: 14; CDR3 DNA: TGCGCCAGCAGCCAAACCCCAGGGGGTCAGCCCCAGCATTTT; CDR3 protein: CASSQTPGGQPQHF
V gene: TRBV19; D gene: -; J gene: TRBJ1-1; CDR3 length: 15; CDR3 DNA: TGTGCCAGTAGTATCACAGGGAGCCCGAACACTGAAGCTTTCTTT; CDR3 protein: CASSITGSPNTEAFF